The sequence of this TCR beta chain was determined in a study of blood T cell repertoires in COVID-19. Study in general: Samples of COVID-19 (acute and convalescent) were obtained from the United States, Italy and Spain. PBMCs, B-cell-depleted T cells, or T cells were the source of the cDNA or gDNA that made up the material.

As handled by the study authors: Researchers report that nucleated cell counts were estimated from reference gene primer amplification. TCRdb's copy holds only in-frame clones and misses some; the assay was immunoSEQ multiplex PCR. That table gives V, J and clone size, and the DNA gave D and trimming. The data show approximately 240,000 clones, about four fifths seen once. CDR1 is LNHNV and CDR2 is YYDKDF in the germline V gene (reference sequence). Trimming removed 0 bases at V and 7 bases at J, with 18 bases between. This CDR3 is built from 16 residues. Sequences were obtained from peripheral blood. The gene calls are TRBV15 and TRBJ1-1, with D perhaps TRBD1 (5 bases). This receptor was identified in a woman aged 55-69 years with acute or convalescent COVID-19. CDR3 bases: TGTGCCACCAGCAGAGATCGGTGGCAGGGCCGAAATGAAGCTTTCTTT. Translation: CATSRDRWQGRNEAFF.